This passage covers 27 T cell receptor beta chains from one sample sequenced in a study of blood T cell repertoires in COVID-19. Produced via immunoSEQ multiplex PCR; TCRdb's table is partial and in-frame only. The top ten hold 5% to 8% of the sample, which has about 190,000 clones, 70% to 90% seen once. The specimen was peripheral blood. These TCRs come from a woman in her 40s who had recovered from COVID-19.

This chain joins TRBV24-1 and TRBJ2-1, with 9 positions matching TRBD1. Per the germline V gene, CDR1 is KGHDR and CDR2 is SFDVKD. The CDR3 consists of 16 residues. V shed 4 bases and J 7 bases; nucleotides not matched to a gene: 10. CDR3 residues: CATSETGTGTSNEQFF. DNA for the CDR3: TGTGCCACCAGTGAAACCGGGACAGGGACGTCAAATGAGCAGTTCTTC.

The genes are TRBV30 and TRBJ2-5; 9 bases are shared with TRBD2. Germline assignment: CDR1 GTSNPN and CDR2 SVGIG (reference sequence). The CDR3 has 13 residues. Losses at the gene ends were 4 bases for V and 4 bases for J; bases not matched to a gene: 4. CDR3 protein: CAWTREGRETQYF. The CDR3 nucleotides are TGTGCCTGGACGCGGGAGGGAAGAGAGACCCAGTACTTC.

This chain uses TRBV30 with TRBJ2-5, with 7 bases that match TRBD2. This CDR3 is built from 14 residues. Trimming cost V 0 bases and J 1 base; bases outside gene matches: 2. Germline loops: CDR1 GTSNPN, CDR2 SVGIG (reference sequence). The DNA for the CDR3 is TGTGCCTGGAGTGTGGGAGGGAGCCAAGAGACCCAGTACTTC. It encodes CAWSVGGSQETQYF.

This chain joins TRBV5-1 and TRBJ1-1, with 7 bases matching TRBD1. The CDR3 covers 14 residues. Trimming at V came to 5 bases and at J to 3 bases, leaving 7 bases not matched to a gene. The germline CDR1 and CDR2 sequences are SGHRS and YFSETQ. Written as DNA, the CDR3 is TGCGCCAGCAGTGACAGGGTCGGGGACACTGAAGCTTTCTTT. This codes for CASSDRVGDTEAFF.

V and J are TRBV6-1 and TRBJ1-2; D might be TRBD1 (6 bases). CDR1 is MNHNS and CDR2 is SASEGT in the germline V gene. V lost 2 bases to trimming and J lost 2 bases, with 15 bases between them. CDR3 size: 16 residues. CDR3 nucleotides: TGTGCCAGCAGTGAAAGGGGGATTGGGGGCAACTATGGCTACACCTTC. This gives the protein CASSERGIGGNYGYTF.

The chain combines TRBV18 with TRBJ1-2; TRBD1 matches at 7 bases. Trimming took 0 bases from V and 3 from J; bases not matched to a gene: 10. The germline V gene encodes CDR1 KGHSH and CDR2 LQKENI. There are 17 residues in the CDR3. This CDR3 reads CASSPPLQGLSHYGYTF. The CDR3, as DNA: TGTGCCAGCTCACCACCTTTACAGGGGCTCTCGCACTATGGCTACACCTTC. Full variable domain (rest looked up from reference TRBV18 and TRBJ1-2): NAGVMQNPRHLVRRRGQEARLRCSPMKGHSHVYWYRQLPEEGLKFMVYLQKENIIDESGMPKERFSAEFPKEGPSILRIQQVVRGDSAAYFCASSPPLQGLSHYGYTFGSGTRLTVV.

The rearrangement joins TRBV2 to TRBJ1-2; 8 bases match TRBD1. The V gene's germline CDR1 is SNHLY and CDR2 FYNNEI. The CDR3 length is 15 residues. The junction had 6 bases not matched to a gene; V was cut back by 2 bases and J by 4 bases. DNA for the CDR3: TGTGCCAGCAGTGAACAGGGGGCCGATGGCTATGGCTACACCTTC. This gives the protein CASSEQGADGYGYTF. Filled out from reference TRBV2 and TRBJ1-2, the complete variable domain reads EPEVTQTPSHQVTQMGQEVILRCVPISNHLYFYWYRQILGQKVEFLVSFYNNEISEKSEIFDDQFSVERPDGSNFTLKIRSTKLEDSAMYFCASSEQGADGYGYTFGSGTRLTVV.

This clone was seen only once. V and J are TRBV19 and TRBJ2-2; 8 bases align to TRBD1. CDR1 and CDR2 (germline): LNHDA, SQIVND (reference sequence). V shed 5 bases and J 1 base; nucleotides not matched to a gene: 3. This CDR3 contains 15 residues. The CDR3 sequence: CASSRGTGNTGELFF. The CDR3 nucleotides are TGTGCCAGTAGTCGCGGGACAGGGAACACCGGGGAGCTGTTTTTT.

The chain is built from TRBV18 and TRBJ1-5; 7 bases line up with TRBD1. Trimming at V came to 3 bases and at J to 1 base, leaving 18 bases not matched to a gene. Germline CDR1 and CDR2: KGHSH and LQKENI. The CDR3 extends over 20 amino acids. CDR3 amino acids: CASSPGSVWTGASSNQPQHF. The CDR3 DNA sequence: TGTGCCAGCTCACCTGGTTCTGTTTGGACAGGAGCTTCAAGCAATCAGCCCCAGCATTTT.

This clone has just a few counts. The V gene is TRBV5-1, the J gene TRBJ1-1; D is uncertain. Germline CDR1 reads SGHRS; CDR2 reads YFSETQ. This CDR3 contains 12 residues. V dropped 5 bases and J dropped 1 base, with 6 bases sitting between them. For the CDR3, the DNA is TGCGCCAGCAGAGGAGAGAACACTGAAGCTTTCTTT. It is translated as CASRGENTEAFF.

The chain employs TRBV4-2 and TRBJ2-2; 10 positions agree with TRBD2. This CDR3 comprises 18 residues. Germline V gene sequence: CDR1 LGHNA, CDR2 YNFKEQ. With V trimmed by 3 bases and J by 5 bases, 12 bases remained unmatched. The CDR3 sequence: CASSQETSGLQGTGELFF. CDR3 in DNA: TGTGCCAGCAGCCAGGAGACTAGCGGGCTTCAGGGGACCGGGGAGCTGTTTTTT.

The chain has TRBV19 and TRBJ1-2, with 7 nucleotides matching TRBD1. V shed 7 bases, J shed 3 bases, and the junction held 5 bases outside the gene matches. CDR1 is LNHDA, CDR2 SQIVND, per germline (reference sequence). CDR3 length equals 13 residues. The CDR3 spells CASKTTGYYGYTF. The CDR3 coding sequence is TGTGCCAGTAAAACGACAGGGTACTATGGCTACACCTTC.

V usage is TRBV18 and J usage is TRBJ2-5; D call uncertain. The CDR3 is made up of 16 amino acids. Germline CDR1 and CDR2: KGHSH and LQKENI. The V end lost 0 bases, the J end lost 1 base, and 12 bases lay between the germline ends. The CDR3 coding sequence is TGTGCCAGCTCACCACCGGGCCCCATCTCCCAAGAGACCCAGTACTTC. Encoded protein: CASSPPGPISQETQYF.

The chain combines TRBV5-1 with TRBJ2-4, with 8 bases that match TRBD1. Per the germline V gene, CDR1 is SGHRS and CDR2 is YFSETQ. V trimming: 5 bases; J trimming: 0 bases; junction bases outside the gene matches: 1. CDR3 length equals 14 residues. The CDR3 loop is CASRGQVAKNIQYF. The DNA for the CDR3 is TGCGCCAGCAGGGGACAGGTAGCCAAAAACATTCAGTACTTC.

The chain has TRBV21-1 and TRBJ1-6. TRBV21-1 is marked as a pseudogene. The CDR3 extends over 13 amino acids. CDR3 coding DNA: TGTGCCAGCCAAGTTGTGGGGGGATCACCCCTCCACTTT. Translated, it gives CASQVVGGSPLHF.

The chain joins TRBV2 to TRBJ1-2; TRBD1 is a possible D gene (5 bases). This CDR3 spans 18 amino acids. Trimming shortened V by 4 bases and J by 4 bases, and 25 bases separated the two germline ends. In germline, CDR1 is SNHLY, CDR2 FYNNEI. In DNA, the CDR3 is TGTGCCAGCAGTGTTAATATACAGGAACAGACATTAAGCTATGGCTACACCTTC. Protein sequence: CASSVNIQEQTLSYGYTF.

This clone was picked up a small number of times. J is TRBJ1-5 and V is TRBV6-6; D unclear. Germline loops: CDR1 MNHNY, CDR2 SVGAGI (reference sequence). The CDR3 totals 14 residues. V was pared by 2 bases and J by 0 bases, with 5 bases between. The CDR3 loop reads CASSYGGSNQPQHF. In nucleotides, the CDR3 is TGTGCCAGCAGTTACGGCGGTAGCAATCAGCCCCAGCATTTT.

CDR3 in DNA: TGTGCCTGGAGTGTAGGGACAGGGAGCACAGATACGCAGTATTTT. Translating it yields CAWSVGTGSTDTQYF. The chain carries TRBV30 and TRBJ2-3; the match to TRBD1 covers 9 bases. The junction had 1 base not matched to a gene; V was cut back by 0 bases and J by 0 bases. Germline assignment: CDR1 GTSNPN and CDR2 SVGIG (reference sequence). CDR3 length equals 15 residues.

This chain uses TRBV29-1 with TRBJ2-7; D unclear. The V gene lost 3 bases and the J gene lost 5 bases, with 5 bases spanning the gap. CDR1 is SQVTM, CDR2 ANQGSEA, per germline. This CDR3 is built from 10 residues. Here the CDR3 DNA reads TGCAGCGTTGAGGCGGACGAGCAGTACTTC. It specifies CSVEADEQYF.

The CDR3 DNA reads as TGTGCCAGCACCCCCGGGACTAGCGGTGACATTCAGTACTTC. Its protein is CASTPGTSGDIQYF. The chain is built from TRBV28 and TRBJ2-4; 11 positions agree with TRBD2. The CDR3 has 14 residues. In germline, CDR1 is MDHEN, CDR2 SYDVKM. Losses at the gene ends were 7 bases for V and 8 bases for J; bases not matched to a gene: 7.

The chain recombines TRBV6-2 or TRBV6-3 with TRBJ2-7, with 10 positions matching TRBD2. There are 20 residues in the CDR3. In germline, CDR1 is MNHEY, CDR2 SVGEGT. Germline trimming cut 0 bases from V and 4 bases from J; bases unmatched to any gene: 18. As DNA, the CDR3 is TGTGCCAGCAGTTACTCGACAAGTTCGCGGGTAGCGGGAGGTTATTACGAGCAGTACTTC. It is translated as CASSYSTSSRVAGGYYEQYF.

J is TRBJ1-2 and V is TRBV4-3; TRBD1 agrees at 9 bases. Unmatched junction bases numbered 6, after V lost 4 bases and J lost 3 bases. Germline V lookup: CDR1 LGHNA, CDR2 YSLEER. This CDR3 spans 15 amino acids. CDR3 residues: CASSRGDRDHYGYTF. In DNA, the CDR3 is TGCGCCAGCAGCCGAGGGGACAGGGACCACTATGGCTACACCTTC.

This clone showed up just once. The J gene is TRBJ2-7, the V gene TRBV29-1; D possibly corresponds to TRBD1 (9 bases). This CDR3 has 12 amino acids. Deletions cut 7 bases from V and 5 bases from J, with 15 bases between. Germline V gene data show CDR1 as SQVTM and CDR2 as ANQGSEA. Here the CDR3 reads CSAGGDRDEQYF. The CDR3, as DNA: TGCAGCGCCGGGGGGGACAGGGACGAGCAGTACTTC.

The V gene is TRBV12-3 or TRBV12-4, the J gene TRBJ1-1; no firm D call. V lost 5 bases and J lost 7, with 8 bases in between. The CDR3 is 11 residues long. The CDR3 sequence: CASSKGGEAFF. CDR3 nucleotides: TGTGCCAGCAGTAAAGGAGGTGAAGCTTTCTTT.

This chain uses TRBV10-3 with TRBJ2-1, with 10 bases fitting TRBD2. There are 12 residues in the CDR3. Germline V gives CDR1 ENHRY, CDR2 SYGVKD. Trimming at V came to 8 bases and at J to 5 bases, leaving 0 bases not matched to a gene. CDR3 bases: TGTGCCATCCTAGCGGGAGACAATGAGCAGTTCTTC. Translated, it gives CAILAGDNEQFF.

The chain is built from TRBV5-3 and TRBJ2-1, with 11 bases lining up with TRBD2. TRBV5-3 is classed as an ORF, of uncertain function. The V gene end was trimmed by 0 bases and the J gene end by 3 bases; junction bases not matched to a gene: 5. The CDR3 is 17 amino acids. The CDR3 region is CARSLGLAGTFYNEQFF. CDR3 sequence (DNA): TGTGCCAGAAGCTTGGGACTAGCGGGGACTTTCTACAATGAGCAGTTCTTC.

V is TRBV15 and J is TRBJ1-2; a possible D gene is TRBD1 (6 bases). There are 15 residues in the CDR3. Germline V gives CDR1 LNHNV, CDR2 YYDKDF (reference sequence). The V gene lost 0 bases and the J gene lost 5 bases, with 13 bases spanning the gap. This CDR3 reads CATSREGGLRYGYTF. CDR3 nucleotide sequence: TGTGCCACCAGCAGAGAGGGGGGGCTACGGTATGGCTACACCTTC.